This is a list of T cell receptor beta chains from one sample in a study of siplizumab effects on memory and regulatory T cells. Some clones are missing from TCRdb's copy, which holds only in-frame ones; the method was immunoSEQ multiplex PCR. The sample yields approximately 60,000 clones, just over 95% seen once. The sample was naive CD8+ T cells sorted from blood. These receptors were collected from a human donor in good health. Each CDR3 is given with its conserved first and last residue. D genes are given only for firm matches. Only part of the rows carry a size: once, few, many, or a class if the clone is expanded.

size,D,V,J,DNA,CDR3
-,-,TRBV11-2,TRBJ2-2,TGTGCCAGCAGCTTAGCGTTTGGTACCGGGGAGCTGTTTTTT,CASSLAFGTGELFF
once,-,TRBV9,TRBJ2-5,TGTGCCAGCAGTCTGGGGGGGGCGACCCAAGAGACCCAGTACTTC,CASSLGGATQETQYF
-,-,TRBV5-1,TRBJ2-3,TGCGCCAGCAGCGGAGGGACAATCGGCACAGATACGCAGTATTTT,CASSGGTIGTDTQYF
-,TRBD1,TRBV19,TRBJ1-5,TGTGCCAGTAGTCCTGGACAGGGCGGGCCCCAGCATTTT,CASSPGQGGPQHF
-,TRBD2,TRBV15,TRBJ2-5,TGTGCCACCAGCAGGATACAGCTAGCGGGGGAAGAGACCCAGTACTTC,CATSRIQLAGEETQYF
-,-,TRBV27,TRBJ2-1,TGTGCCAGCAGTTTAGGGGGTACCTCCTACAATGAGCAGTTCTTC,CASSLGGTSYNEQFF
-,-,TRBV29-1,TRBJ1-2,TGCAGCGTTGATGGGGGAGGTAGGGATGGCTACACCTTC,CSVDGGGRDGYTF
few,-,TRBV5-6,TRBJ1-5,TGTGCCAGCAGCTTGCCCTCAGGGCCCCAGCATTTT,CASSLPSGPQHF
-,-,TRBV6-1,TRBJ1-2,TGTGCCAGCAGCCCCGGATATGGCTACACCTTC,CASSPGYGYTF
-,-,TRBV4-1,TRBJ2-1,TGCGCCAGCAGCCATTATGTAGCAGGAGGCAATGAGCAGTTCTTC,CASSHYVAGGNEQFF
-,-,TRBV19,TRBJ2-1,TGTGCCAGTAGTAGGGCGGGTAGCTCCTACAATGAGCAGTTCTTC,CASSRAGSSYNEQFF
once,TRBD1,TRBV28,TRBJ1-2,TGTGCCAGCAGTTTTACAGGGGGGAACTATGGCTACACCTTC,CASSFTGGNYGYTF
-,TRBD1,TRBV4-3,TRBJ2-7,TGCGCCAGCAGCCAAGATCTACAGGGGGGCTACGAGCAGTACTTC,CASSQDLQGGYEQYF
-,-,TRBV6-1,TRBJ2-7,TGTGCCAGCAGTGAACGAAGACCGGGTGGCGCCTACCTCTCCTACGAGCAGTACTTC,CASSERRPGGAYLSYEQYF
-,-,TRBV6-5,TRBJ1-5,TGTGCCAGCAGGGACGGTAACAATCAGCCCCAGCATTTT,CASRDGNNQPQHF
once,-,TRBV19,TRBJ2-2,TGTGCCAGTAGTATTCGGGGTTCCCCCGGGGAGCTGTTTTTT,CASSIRGSPGELFF
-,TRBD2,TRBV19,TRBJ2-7,TGTGCCAGTAGTATCGGTAGCGGGGGGTACTACGAGCAGTACTTC,CASSIGSGGYYEQYF
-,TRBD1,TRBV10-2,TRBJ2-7,TGCGCCAGCACCGAGGGACAGCCGCAGTACTTC,CASTEGQPQYF
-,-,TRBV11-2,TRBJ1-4,TGTGCCAGCAGCTTTTTAGGAAGCGAAAATGAAAAACTGTTTTTT,CASSFLGSENEKLFF
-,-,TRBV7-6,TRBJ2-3,TGTGCCAGCAGCTTAGGGGGGACGGATACGCAGTATTTT,CASSLGGTDTQYF
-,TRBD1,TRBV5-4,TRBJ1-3,TGTGCCAGCAGCAGCCTAGGGGGCCTCTCTGGAAACACCATATATTTT,CASSSLGGLSGNTIYF
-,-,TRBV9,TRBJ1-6,TGTGCCAGCAGTCGCAGGGCTGAGGGATTTAATTCACCCCTCCACTTT,CASSRRAEGFNSPLHF
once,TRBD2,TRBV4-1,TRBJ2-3,TGCGCCAGCAGCCAAGGGGCCTCTAGCGGGGGGGCGACAGATACGCAGTATTTT,CASSQGASSGGATDTQYF
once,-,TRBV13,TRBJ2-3,TGTGCCAGCAGCCGTTCCACGTCCGGGACGATCACAGATACGCAGTATTTT,CASSRSTSGTITDTQYF
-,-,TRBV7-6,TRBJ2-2,TGTGCCAGCAGCTTGAGTACCGGGGAGCTGTTTTTT,CASSLSTGELFF
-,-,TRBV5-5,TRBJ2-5,TGTGCCAGCAGCTCCTTCCAAGAGACCCAGTACTTC,CASSSFQETQYF
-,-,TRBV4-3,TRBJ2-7,TGCGCCAGCAGCCAAGATTTCCCCCTCTCCTACGAGCAGTACTTC,CASSQDFPLSYEQYF
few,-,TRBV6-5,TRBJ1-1,TGTGCCAGCAGTGAGGGCGCTGAAGCTTTCTTT,CASSEGAEAFF
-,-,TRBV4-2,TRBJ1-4,TGTGCCAGCAGCCCACCGGGGTCTAATGAAAAACTGTTTTTT,CASSPPGSNEKLFF
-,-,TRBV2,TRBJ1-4,TGTGCCAGCAGATCGACAGCCAACAACGGGGAAAAACTGTTTTTT,CASRSTANNGEKLFF
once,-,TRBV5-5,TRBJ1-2,TGTGCCAGCAGCGAGGGGGCTAACTATGGCTACACCTTC,CASSEGANYGYTF
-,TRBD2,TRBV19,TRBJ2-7,TGTGCCAGTAGTGCCGCTAGCGGGGGGGCCGCATACGAGCAGTACTTC,CASSAASGGAAYEQYF
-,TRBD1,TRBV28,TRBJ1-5,TGTGCCAGCGCAGGGACAGGGACCAATCAGCCCCAGCATTTT,CASAGTGTNQPQHF
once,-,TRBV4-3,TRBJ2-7,TGCGCCAGCAGCCAAGGGTTAGGCGGCTACGAGCAGTACTTC,CASSQGLGGYEQYF
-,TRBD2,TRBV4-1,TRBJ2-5,TGCGCCAGCAGCCAACTCACGACTAGCGGGGGGATCCAAGAGACCCAGTACTTC,CASSQLTTSGGIQETQYF
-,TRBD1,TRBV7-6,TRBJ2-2,TGTGCCAGCAGCAGCTCGGGACAGGGTTACACCGGGGAGCTGTTTTTT,CASSSSGQGYTGELFF
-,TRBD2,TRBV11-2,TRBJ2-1,TGTGCCAGCAGCTTAGGACGGGGGGGCTACAATGAGCAGTTCTTC,CASSLGRGGYNEQFF
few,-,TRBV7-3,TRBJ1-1,TGTGCCAGCAGCTTCGGAGGCTATGAAGCTTTCTTT,CASSFGGYEAFF
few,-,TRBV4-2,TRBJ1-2,TGTGCCAGCAGCCAACACAGAGAAGCTAACTATGGCTACACCTTC,CASSQHREANYGYTF
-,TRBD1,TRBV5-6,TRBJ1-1,TGTGCCAGCAGACCCACAGGGGAAACTGAAGCTTTCTTT,CASRPTGETEAFF
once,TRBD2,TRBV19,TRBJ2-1,TGTGCCAGTAGTATTACTAGCGGGGGGCCGAACTACAATGAGCAGTTCTTC,CASSITSGGPNYNEQFF
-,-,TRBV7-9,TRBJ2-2,TGTGCCAGCAGTCGACTACCTAGCGAAGCCGGGGAGCTGTTTTTT,CASSRLPSEAGELFF
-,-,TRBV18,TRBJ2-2,TGTGCCAGCTCACCGTGGGAGGTCGACACCGGGGAGCTGTTTTTT,CASSPWEVDTGELFF
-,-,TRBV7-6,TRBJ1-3,TGTGCCAGCAGCTTAGTGGGTGTAGGCGGGGACACCATATATTTT,CASSLVGVGGDTIYF
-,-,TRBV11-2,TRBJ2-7,TGTGCCAGCAGCTTAGTTGGGGGTTACGAGCAGTACTTC,CASSLVGGYEQYF
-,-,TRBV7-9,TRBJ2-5,TGTGCCAGCATTGCCGGGACGGAAGAGACCCAGTACTTC,CASIAGTEETQYF
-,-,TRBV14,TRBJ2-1,TGTGCCAGCAGCCAAGATCTCGGGGGCGGACTTAGCTCCTACAATGAGCAGTTCTTC,CASSQDLGGGLSSYNEQFF
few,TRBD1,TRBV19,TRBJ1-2,TGTGCCAGTGCCAGGGACAGCTATGGCTACACCTTC,CASARDSYGYTF
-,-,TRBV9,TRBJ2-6,TGTGCCAGCAGCCCCCCGGTGGGAAAGTCTGGGGCCAACGTCCTGACTTTC,CASSPPVGKSGANVLTF
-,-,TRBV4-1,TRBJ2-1,TGCGCCAGCAGCCATCGGGGGGCCCGCAATGAGCAGTTCTTC,CASSHRGARNEQFF
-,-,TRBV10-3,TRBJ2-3,TGTGCCATCAGTGGGCCGGACACAAGCACAGATACGCAGTATTTT,CAISGPDTSTDTQYF
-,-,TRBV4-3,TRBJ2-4,TGCGCCAGCAGCCAAGATTGGGAAGTAGCTTCCAAAAACATTCAGTACTTC,CASSQDWEVASKNIQYF
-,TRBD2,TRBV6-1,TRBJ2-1,TGTGCCAGCACCGAAGTGACTAGCAAAAATGAGCAGTTCTTC,CASTEVTSKNEQFF